The 20 T cell receptor beta chains below were found in one sample sequenced in a study of blood T cell repertoires in COVID-19. Measured with immunoSEQ multiplex PCR; TCRdb has only the in-frame clones, and not every one. The sample records approximately 210,000 clones, 70% to 90% being singletons. Sequencing used peripheral blood. Source of these receptors: a woman aged 40-49 years who had recovered from COVID-19.

This sequence joins TRBV7-2 and TRBJ2-7; a possible D gene is TRBD1 (6 bases). Trimming removed 6 bases at V and 2 bases at J, with 20 bases between. Germline CDR1 reads SGHTA; CDR2 reads FQGNSA. There are 16 residues in the CDR3. CDR3 nucleotides: TGTGCCAGCAGTTCACTCGACAGGCGACTAACCTACGAGCAGTACTTC. Translating gives CASSSLDRRLTYEQYF.

The J gene is TRBJ1-5, the V gene TRBV5-1, with 8 bases identical to TRBD1. In germline, CDR1 is SGHRS, CDR2 YFSETQ. After removal of 3 bases from V and 3 bases from J, the junction contained 5 bases not matched to a gene. The CDR3 totals 15 residues. The CDR3 loop reads CASSWGGQDNQPQHF. The CDR3 DNA reads TGCGCCAGCAGCTGGGGGGGACAGGACAATCAGCCCCAGCATTTT. The full variable domain, in which reference TRBV5-1 and TRBJ1-5 provide the parts outside the CDR3, is KAGVTQTPRYLIKTRGQQVTLSCSPISGHRSVSWYQQTPGQGLQFLFEYFSETQRNKGNFPGRFSGRQFSNSRSEMNVSTLELGDSALYLCASSWGGQDNQPQHFGDGTRLSIL.

The chain combines TRBV29-1 with TRBJ2-3; TRBD1 might be the D (6 bases). V was cut by 7 bases and J by 2 bases, with 16 bases left in between. Looked up from germline, CDR1 is SQVTM and CDR2 is ANQGSEA. The CDR3 is 14 amino acids. CDR3 loop: CSADRDTYTDTQYF. The CDR3 region has the DNA TGCAGCGCTGACCGGGACACCTACACAGATACGCAGTATTTT.

This chain connects TRBV9 to TRBJ1-3; 10 bases are a match to TRBD1. From germline, CDR1 is SGDLS and CDR2 YYNGEE. Trimming at V came to 1 base and at J to 0 bases, leaving 10 bases not matched to a gene. This CDR3 contains 19 residues. The CDR3 loop reads CASSVTPGQGTDSGNTIYF. CDR3 in DNA: TGTGCCAGCAGCGTAACCCCGGGACAGGGGACCGACTCTGGAAACACCATATATTTT.

The chain is built from TRBV9 and TRBJ2-4, with a possible D match to TRBD1 (6 bases). This CDR3 is built from 16 residues. Germline V gives CDR1 SGDLS, CDR2 YYNGEE. With 3 bases removed from V and 2 bases from J, the gap between germline ends came to 15 bases. The CDR3 loop reads CASSDRPGDSKNIQYF. DNA of the CDR3: TGTGCCAGCAGCGATCGCCCAGGGGATTCCAAAAACATTCAGTACTTC.

The J gene is TRBJ1-2, the V gene TRBV20-1; D not certain. The CDR3 has 9 amino acids. Germline CDR1 DFQATT, CDR2 SNEGSKA (reference sequence). V was shortened by 6 bases and J by 9 bases, with 8 bases between the two germline ends. CDR3 in DNA: TGCAGTGCCGCTGAGAGCTACACCTTC. It encodes CSAAESYTF.

The V call is TRBV4-3, the J call TRBJ2-7; 8 positions match TRBD2. The CDR3 extends over 17 amino acids. CDR1 LGHNA and CDR2 YSLEER come from the germline V gene. Trimming at V came to 3 bases and at J to 3 bases, leaving 13 bases not matched to a gene. The CDR3 DNA sequence: TGCGCCAGCAGCCAGGAGGTACCGGGACTAGGGGGCTACGAGCAGTACTTC. This encodes CASSQEVPGLGGYEQYF.

The genes are TRBV13 and TRBJ2-1; weak D call: TRBD2 (5 bases). Germline lookup yields CDR1 PRHDT and CDR2 FYEKMQ (reference sequence). The CDR3 extends over 13 amino acids. With 4 bases removed from V and 7 bases from J, the gap between germline ends came to 11 bases. As DNA, the CDR3 is TGTGCCAGCAGCTCTCTAGCCCCAAATGAGCAGTTCTTC. Protein: CASSSLAPNEQFF.

This clone was found a few times. The J gene is TRBJ1-2, the V gene TRBV4-2; 7 nucleotides agree with TRBD1. This CDR3 is 15 amino acids long. Germline V gene lookup returns CDR1 LGHNA and CDR2 YNFKEQ. V was clipped by 2 bases and J by 8 bases; unmatched bases: 11. The CDR3 region is CASSQPGQEGIGYTF. The CDR3 nucleotides are TGTGCCAGCAGCCAACCCGGACAGGAGGGGATAGGCTACACCTTC.

The V call is TRBV4-3, the J call TRBJ1-1, with 11 bases aligning to TRBD1. Germline lookup yields CDR1 LGHNA and CDR2 YSLEER. The ends lost 4 bases at V and 12 bases at J; junction bases unmatched: 7. The CDR3 has 13 residues. CDR3 coding DNA: TGCGCCAGCAGCCCGGGCGGACAGGGGGCGTCTTTCTTT. Its protein is CASSPGGQGASFF.

The chain uses TRBV6-5 and TRBJ2-5, with D perhaps TRBD1 (5 bases). V was shortened by 0 bases and J by 2 bases, with 13 bases between the two germline ends. CDR1 and CDR2 from the germline V gene are MNHEY and SVGAGI. The CDR3 spans 16 residues. In nucleotides, the CDR3 is TGTGCCAGCAGTTACTCGGGGCTCCGGGTGCAAGAGACCCAGTACTTC. This encodes CASSYSGLRVQETQYF.

The chain joins TRBV9 to TRBJ2-1; 13 bases fit TRBD2. Germline trimming cut 4 bases from V and 8 bases from J; bases unmatched to any gene: 6. The CDR3 covers 15 residues. CDR1 SGDLS and CDR2 YYNGEE come from the germline V gene. CDR3 in DNA: TGTGCCAGCAGCTCTGGACTAGCGGGAGTCCATGAGCAGTTCTTC. Protein sequence: CASSSGLAGVHEQFF.

This chain connects TRBV7-2 to TRBJ2-1, with TRBD2 matching 10 bases. V lost 1 base, J lost 3 bases, and 3 bases stayed unmatched. The CDR3 has 16 residues. Germline V lookup: CDR1 SGHTA, CDR2 FQGNSA. The CDR3 loop reads CASSLDLAGVYNEQFF. In DNA, the CDR3 is TGTGCCAGCAGCTTAGACCTAGCGGGAGTCTACAATGAGCAGTTCTTC.

The V and J genes are TRBV19 and TRBJ2-2; 12 positions match TRBD2. Per germline, CDR1 LNHDA and CDR2 SQIVND (reference sequence). The V gene end was trimmed by 1 base and the J gene end by 3 bases; junction bases not matched to a gene: 3. CDR3 length: 17 amino acids. CDR3 region: CASSIGGTSGYTGELFF. CDR3 bases: TGTGCCAGTAGTATAGGTGGGACTAGCGGGTACACCGGGGAGCTGTTTTTT.

The chain uses TRBV7-3 and TRBJ2-3; 11 bases are shared with TRBD2. This CDR3 has 16 residues. Trimming at V came to 5 bases and at J to 4 bases, leaving 8 bases not matched to a gene. The germline V gene encodes CDR1 SGHTA and CDR2 FQGTGA. Here the CDR3 DNA reads TGTGCCAGCAGCCAGGATACTAGCGGGAGCGCAGATACGCAGTATTTT. It codes for CASSQDTSGSADTQYF.

V gene TRBV7-6 combines with J gene TRBJ1-6, with D unresolved. The V and J ends lost 4 bases and 6 bases respectively, with 13 bases between them. Germline lookup yields CDR1 SGHVS and CDR2 FNYEAQ. The CDR3 extends over 15 amino acids. The CDR3 reads CASSYNGKINSPLHF. The CDR3 coding sequence is TGTGCCAGCAGCTATAACGGGAAGATTAATTCACCCCTCCACTTT.

Here the CDR3 reads CAISEQGLEQYF. The CDR3 bases are TGTGCCATCAGTGAACAGGGGCTAGAGCAGTACTTC. The rearrangement uses TRBV10-3 and TRBJ2-7, with TRBD1 matching over 7 bases. Germline values: CDR1 ENHRY, CDR2 SYGVKD. Unmatched junction bases numbered 3, after V lost 3 bases and J lost 7 bases. The CDR3 covers 12 residues.

This clone has at least ten counts. The chain carries TRBV9 and TRBJ1-5; no clear D gene. Germline V gene lookup returns CDR1 SGDLS and CDR2 YYNGEE. V was shortened by 2 bases and J by 0 bases, with 9 bases between the two germline ends. The CDR3 is 15 residues long. CDR3 DNA: TGTGCCAGCAGCGTGGACGGGAATAGCAATCAGCCCCAGCATTTT. This encodes CASSVDGNSNQPQHF.

The chain combines TRBV10-3 with TRBJ2-3, with 16 nucleotides matching TRBD2. Germline V gives CDR1 ENHRY, CDR2 SYGVKD. After removal of 11 bases from V and 1 base from J, the junction contained 15 bases not matched to a gene. The CDR3 sequence is 19 residues long. CDR3 sequence: CAASSEGLAGGPGTDTQYF. The CDR3 DNA sequence: TGTGCCGCAAGCTCCGAGGGACTAGCGGGAGGGCCGGGCACAGATACGCAGTATTTT.

This clone was seen a single time. The V and J genes are TRBV7-3 and TRBJ2-7, with 15 bases identical to TRBD2. Germline V gives CDR1 SGHTA, CDR2 FQGTGA. The CDR3 is 19 amino acids. Losses at the gene ends were 4 bases for V and 3 bases for J; bases not matched to a gene: 13. As DNA, the CDR3 is TGTGCCAGCAGCTCGCAACGGACTAGCGGGAGGGCCGACGGCTACGAGCAGTACTTC. Translating gives CASSSQRTSGRADGYEQYF.